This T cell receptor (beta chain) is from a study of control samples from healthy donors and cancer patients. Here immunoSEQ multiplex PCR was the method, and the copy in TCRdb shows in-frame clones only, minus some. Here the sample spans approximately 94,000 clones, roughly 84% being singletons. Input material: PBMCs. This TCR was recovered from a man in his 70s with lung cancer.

CDR3 loop: CASRTLGTGSSGANVLTF. The CDR3 DNA sequence: TGCGCCAGCAGGACCCTCGGGACAGGGAGCTCTGGGGCCAACGTCCTGACTTTC. V gene TRBV5-1 combines with J gene TRBJ2-6; 9 bases are a match to TRBD1. Germline V lookup: CDR1 SGHRS, CDR2 YFSETQ. The CDR3 extends over 18 amino acids. With V trimmed by 5 bases and J by 0 bases, 9 bases remained unmatched.